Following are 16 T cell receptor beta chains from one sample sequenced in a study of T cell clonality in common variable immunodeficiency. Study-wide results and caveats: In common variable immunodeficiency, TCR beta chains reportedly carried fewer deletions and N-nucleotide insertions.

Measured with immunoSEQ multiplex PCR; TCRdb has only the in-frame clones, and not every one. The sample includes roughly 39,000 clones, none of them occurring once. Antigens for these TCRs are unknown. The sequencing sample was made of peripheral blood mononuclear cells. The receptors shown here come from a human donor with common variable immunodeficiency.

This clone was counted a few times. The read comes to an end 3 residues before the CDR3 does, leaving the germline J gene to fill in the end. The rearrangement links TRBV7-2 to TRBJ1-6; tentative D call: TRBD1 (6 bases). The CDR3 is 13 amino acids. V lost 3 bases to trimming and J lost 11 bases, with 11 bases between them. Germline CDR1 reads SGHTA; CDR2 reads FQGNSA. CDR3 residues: CASSLDSLTPLHF. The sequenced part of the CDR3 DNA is TGTGCCAGCAGCTTGGACAGCCTGACACCC.

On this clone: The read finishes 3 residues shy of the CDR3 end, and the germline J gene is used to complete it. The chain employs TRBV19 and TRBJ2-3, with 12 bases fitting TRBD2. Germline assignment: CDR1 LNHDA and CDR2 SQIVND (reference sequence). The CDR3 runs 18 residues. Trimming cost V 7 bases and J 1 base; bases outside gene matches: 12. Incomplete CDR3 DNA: TGTGCCAGTACCTTACTAGCGGGAGGCCCAGTCCGCACAGATACG. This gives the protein CASTLLAGGPVRTDT. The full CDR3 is CASTLLAGGPVRTDTQYF. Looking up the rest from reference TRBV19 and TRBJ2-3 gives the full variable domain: DGGITQSPKYLFRKEGQNVTLSCEQNLNHDAMYWYRQDPGQGLRLIYYSQIVNDFQKGDIAEGYSVSREKKESFPLTVTSAQKNPTAFYLCASTLLAGGPVRTDTQYFGPGTRLTVL.

Partial CDR3 DNA: TGCAGTGCTCTACCTAGTGCTAGCGCGGGTCAAGAGACC. Translated: CSALPSASAGQET. The whole CDR3 reads CSALPSASAGQETQYF. The V call is TRBV20-1, the J call TRBJ2-5, with D maybe TRBD2 (6 bases). From the germline J gene comes the end of the CDR3, since the read stops 3 residues before it. Germline V gene sequence: CDR1 DFQATT, CDR2 SNEGSKA (reference sequence). V was pared by 5 bases and J by 2 bases, with 21 bases between. CDR3 length equals 16 residues.

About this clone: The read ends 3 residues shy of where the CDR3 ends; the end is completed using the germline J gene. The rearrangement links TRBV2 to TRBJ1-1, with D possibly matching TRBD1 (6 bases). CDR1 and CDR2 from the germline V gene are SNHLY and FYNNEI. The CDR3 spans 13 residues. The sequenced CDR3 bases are TGTGCCAGCAGTGACCGGGGGGCAACTAAA. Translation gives CASSDRGATK. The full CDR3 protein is CASSDRGATKAFF.

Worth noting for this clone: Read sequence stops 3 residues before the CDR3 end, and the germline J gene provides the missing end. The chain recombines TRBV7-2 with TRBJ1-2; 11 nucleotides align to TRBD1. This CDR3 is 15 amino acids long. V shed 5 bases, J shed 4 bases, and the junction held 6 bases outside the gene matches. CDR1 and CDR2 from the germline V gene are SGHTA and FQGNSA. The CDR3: CASSVGTGGFYGYTF. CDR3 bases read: TGTGCCAGCAGCGTCGGGACAGGGGGATTCTATGGC.

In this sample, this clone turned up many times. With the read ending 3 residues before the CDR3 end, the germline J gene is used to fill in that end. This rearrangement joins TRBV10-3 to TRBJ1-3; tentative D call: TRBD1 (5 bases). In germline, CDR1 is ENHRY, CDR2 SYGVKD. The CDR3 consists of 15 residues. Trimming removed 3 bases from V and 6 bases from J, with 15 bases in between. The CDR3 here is CAISDPTVQLNTIYF. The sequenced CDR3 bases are TGTGCCATCAGTGATCCGACAGTGCAGTTAAACACC.

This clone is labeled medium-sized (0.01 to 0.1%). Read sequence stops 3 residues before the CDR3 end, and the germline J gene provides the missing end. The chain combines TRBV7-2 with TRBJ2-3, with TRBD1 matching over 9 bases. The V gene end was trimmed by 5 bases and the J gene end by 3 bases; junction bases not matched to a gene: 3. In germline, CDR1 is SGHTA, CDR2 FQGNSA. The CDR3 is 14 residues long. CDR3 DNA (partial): TGTGCCAGCAGCCCCGGACAGGGGACAGATACG. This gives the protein CASSPGQGTDT. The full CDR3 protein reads CASSPGQGTDTQYF.

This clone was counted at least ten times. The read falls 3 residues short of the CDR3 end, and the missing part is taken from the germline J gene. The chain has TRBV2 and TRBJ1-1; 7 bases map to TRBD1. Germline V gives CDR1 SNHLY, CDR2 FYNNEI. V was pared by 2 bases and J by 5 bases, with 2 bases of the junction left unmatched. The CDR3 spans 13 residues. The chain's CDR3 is CASSERGRTEAFF. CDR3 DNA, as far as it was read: TGTGCCAGCAGTGAAAGGGGGCGGACTGAA.

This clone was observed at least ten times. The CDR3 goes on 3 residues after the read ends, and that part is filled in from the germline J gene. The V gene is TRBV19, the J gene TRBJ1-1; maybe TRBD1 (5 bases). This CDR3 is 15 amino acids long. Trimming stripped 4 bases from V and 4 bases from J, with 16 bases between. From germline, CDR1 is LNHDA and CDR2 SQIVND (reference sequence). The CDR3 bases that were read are TGTGCCAGTAGTAAGGGAGGGCACAGGAGCACTGAA. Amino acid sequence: CASSKGGHRSTE. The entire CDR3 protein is CASSKGGHRSTEAFF. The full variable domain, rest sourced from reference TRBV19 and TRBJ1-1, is DGGITQSPKYLFRKEGQNVTLSCEQNLNHDAMYWYRQDPGQGLRLIYYSQIVNDFQKGDIAEGYSVSREKKESFPLTVTSAQKNPTAFYLCASSKGGHRSTEAFFGQGTRLTVV.

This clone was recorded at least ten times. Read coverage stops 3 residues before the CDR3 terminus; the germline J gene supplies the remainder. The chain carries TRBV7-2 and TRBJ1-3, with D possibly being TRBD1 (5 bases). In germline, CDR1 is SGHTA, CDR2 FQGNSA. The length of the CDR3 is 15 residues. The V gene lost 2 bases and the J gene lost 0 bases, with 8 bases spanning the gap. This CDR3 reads CASSLRGFSGNTIYF. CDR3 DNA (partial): TGTGCCAGCAGCTTAAGGGGCTTCTCTGGAAACACC. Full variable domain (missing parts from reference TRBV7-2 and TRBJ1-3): GAGVSQSPSNKVTEKGKDVELRCDPISGHTALYWYRQSLGQGLEFLIYFQGNSAPDKSGLPSDRFSAERTGGSVSTLTIQRTQQEDSAVYLCASSLRGFSGNTIYFGEGSWLTVV.

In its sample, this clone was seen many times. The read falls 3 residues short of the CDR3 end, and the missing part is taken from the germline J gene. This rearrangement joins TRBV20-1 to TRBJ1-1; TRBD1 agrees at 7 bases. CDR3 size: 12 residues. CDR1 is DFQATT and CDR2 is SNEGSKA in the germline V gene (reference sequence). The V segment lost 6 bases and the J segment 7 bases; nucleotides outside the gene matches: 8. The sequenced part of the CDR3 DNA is TGCAGTGCGAGCCGGACAGGAAGTGAA. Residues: CSASRTGSE. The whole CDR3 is CSASRTGSEAFF.

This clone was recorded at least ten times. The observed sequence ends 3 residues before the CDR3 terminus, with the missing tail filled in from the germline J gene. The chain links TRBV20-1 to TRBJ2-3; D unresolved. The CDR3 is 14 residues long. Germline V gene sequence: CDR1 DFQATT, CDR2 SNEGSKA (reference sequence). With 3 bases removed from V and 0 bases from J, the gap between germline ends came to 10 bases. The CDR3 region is CSASVSKSTDTQYF. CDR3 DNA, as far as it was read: TGCAGTGCTAGCGTCAGTAAGAGCACAGATACG.

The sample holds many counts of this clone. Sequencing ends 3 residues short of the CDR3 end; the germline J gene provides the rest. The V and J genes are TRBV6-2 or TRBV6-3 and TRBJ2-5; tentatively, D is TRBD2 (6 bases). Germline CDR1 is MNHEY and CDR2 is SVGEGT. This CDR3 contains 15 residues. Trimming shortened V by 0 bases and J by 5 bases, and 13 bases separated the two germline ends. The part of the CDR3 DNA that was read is TGTGCCAGCAGTTACTCTCCTGGACGGGGGGAGACC. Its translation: CASSYSPGRGET. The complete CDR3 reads CASSYSPGRGETQYF.

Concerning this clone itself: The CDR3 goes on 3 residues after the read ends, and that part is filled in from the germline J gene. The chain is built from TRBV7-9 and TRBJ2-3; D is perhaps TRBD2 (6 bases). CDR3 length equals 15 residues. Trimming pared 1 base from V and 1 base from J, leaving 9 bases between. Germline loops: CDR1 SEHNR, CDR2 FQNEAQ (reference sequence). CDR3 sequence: CASSLGGGGTDTQYF. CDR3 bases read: TGTGCCAGCAGCTTAGGAGGAGGGGGCACAGATACG.

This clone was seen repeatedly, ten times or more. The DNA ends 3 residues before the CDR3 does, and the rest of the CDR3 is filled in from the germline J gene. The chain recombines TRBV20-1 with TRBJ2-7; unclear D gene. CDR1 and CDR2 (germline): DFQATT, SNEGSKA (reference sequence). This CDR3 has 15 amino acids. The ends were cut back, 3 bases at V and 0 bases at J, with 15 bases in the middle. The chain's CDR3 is CSARVQTQFSYEQYF. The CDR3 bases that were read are TGCAGTGCTAGGGTACAAACACAGTTCTCCTACGAG.

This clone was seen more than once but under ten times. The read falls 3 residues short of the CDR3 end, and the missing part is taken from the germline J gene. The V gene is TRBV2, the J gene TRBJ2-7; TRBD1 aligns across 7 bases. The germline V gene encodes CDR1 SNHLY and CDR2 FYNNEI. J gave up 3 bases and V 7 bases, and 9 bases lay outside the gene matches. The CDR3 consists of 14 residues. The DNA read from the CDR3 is TGTGCCAGCAAAAGAGACAGGGTTTACTACGAG. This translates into CASKRDRVYYE. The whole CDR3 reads CASKRDRVYYEQYF.